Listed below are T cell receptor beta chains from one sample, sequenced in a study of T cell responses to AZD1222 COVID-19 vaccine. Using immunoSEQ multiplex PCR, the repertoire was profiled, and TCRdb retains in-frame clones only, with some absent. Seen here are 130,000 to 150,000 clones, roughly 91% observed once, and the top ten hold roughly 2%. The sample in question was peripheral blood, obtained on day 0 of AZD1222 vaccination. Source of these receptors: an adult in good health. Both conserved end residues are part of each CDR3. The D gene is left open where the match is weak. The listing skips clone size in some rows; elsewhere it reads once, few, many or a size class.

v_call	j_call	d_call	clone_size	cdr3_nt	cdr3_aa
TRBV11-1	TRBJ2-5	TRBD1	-	TGTGCCAGCAGCCTAAGCCCGGGACAGGGTGGTGAGACCCAGTACTTC	CASSLSPGQGGETQYF
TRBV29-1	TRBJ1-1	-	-	TGCAGCGTTGAAGGTGGGTCACGCGTTCTTGAAGCTTTCTTT	CSVEGGSRVLEAFF
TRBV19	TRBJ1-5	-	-	TGTGCCAGTAGTTTATTCTCAGGGATTAGCAATCAGCCCCAGCATTTT	CASSLFSGISNQPQHF
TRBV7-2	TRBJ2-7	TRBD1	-	TGTGCCAGCAGCTCCCCCGGGACAGCGTCCTACGAGCAGTACTTC	CASSSPGTASYEQYF
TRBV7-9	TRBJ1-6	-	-	TGTGCCAGCAGCAGGGGCGCAGGGAAGAATTCACCCCTCCACTTT	CASSRGAGKNSPLHF
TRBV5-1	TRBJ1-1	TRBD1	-	TGCGCCAGCAGCTTGGAGGGGGCCGGCCCTGAAGCTTTCTTT	CASSLEGAGPEAFF
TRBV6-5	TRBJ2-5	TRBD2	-	TGTGCCAGCAGTTACTCGAGGACTAGCGGGAGTGGGACCCAGTACTTC	CASSYSRTSGSGTQYF
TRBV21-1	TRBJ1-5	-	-	TGTGCCAGCAGCAAAGGCTGGGCAGGGCCTCAGCCCCAGCATTTT	CASSKGWAGPQPQHF
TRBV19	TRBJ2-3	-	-	TGTGCCAGTAGTCCCGGGGCCACTGGGGATACGCAGTATTTT	CASSPGATGDTQYF
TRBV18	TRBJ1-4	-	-	TGTGCCAGCTCTCAGCAAAGGACTAATGAAAAACTGTTTTTT	CASSQQRTNEKLFF
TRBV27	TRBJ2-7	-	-	TGTGCCAGCAGTTTCGCTCAAGCCTACGAGCAGTACTTC	CASSFAQAYEQYF
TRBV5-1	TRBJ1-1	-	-	TGCGCCAGCAGCTTGAGAGGATCAGCAGCTTTCTTT	CASSLRGSAAFF
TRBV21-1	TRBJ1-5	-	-	TGTGCCAGCAGCATCATCCGTAGGGGGGCGTATAGCAATCAGCCCCAGCATTTT	CASSIIRRGAYSNQPQHF
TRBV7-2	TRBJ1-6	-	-	TGTGCCAGCAGCTTAGCGTTGGCGGAAAATTCACCCCTCCACTTT	CASSLALAENSPLHF
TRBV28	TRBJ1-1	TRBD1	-	TGTGCCAGCAGTCAGGCCGGACAGGGGAACACTGAAGCTTTCTTT	CASSQAGQGNTEAFF
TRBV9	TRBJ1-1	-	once	TGTGCCAGCAGCGCCCATAGGGGTTCCCCGAACACTGAAGCTTTCTTT	CASSAHRGSPNTEAFF
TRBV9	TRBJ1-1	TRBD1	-	TGTGCCAGCAGCGCGACAGGGGCTTCGACTGAAGCTTTCTTT	CASSATGASTEAFF
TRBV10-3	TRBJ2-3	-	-	TGTGCCATCAGTGACCCCGGGAGCTCGAGAAAGCCTACGCAGTATTTT	CAISDPGSSRKPTQYF
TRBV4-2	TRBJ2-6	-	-	TGTGCCAGCAGCCAAGCAGGGACTGGGGCCAACGTCCTGACTTTC	CASSQAGTGANVLTF
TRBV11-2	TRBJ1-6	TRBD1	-	TGTGCCAGCAGCTTCAGACAGGGGAATTCACCCCTCCACTTT	CASSFRQGNSPLHF
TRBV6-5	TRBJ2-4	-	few	TGTGCCAGCGCGGATGGACAGTTAAAAAACATTCAGTACTTC	CASADGQLKNIQYF
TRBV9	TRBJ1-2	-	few	TGTGCCAGCAGTGGCGGGGGGGGCTACTATGGCTACACCTTC	CASSGGGGYYGYTF
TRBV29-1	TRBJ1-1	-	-	TGCAGCGTTGAGGGATTTGGGGGGAAAGAGTTTAAGGGCACTGAAGCTTTCTTT	CSVEGFGGKEFKGTEAFF
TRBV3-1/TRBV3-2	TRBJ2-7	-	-	TGTGCCAGCAGCCCAGGGTTGCTGTACGAGCAGTACTTC	CASSPGLLYEQYF
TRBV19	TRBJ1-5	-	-	TGTGCCACCAGACCAGGGTTTGGCAATCAGCCCCAGCATTTT	CATRPGFGNQPQHF
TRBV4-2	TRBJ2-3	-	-	TGTGCCAGCAGCCAAGATCGCGGTCCGCGTACTAGCACAGATACGCAGTATTTT	CASSQDRGPRTSTDTQYF
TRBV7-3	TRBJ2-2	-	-	TGTGCCAGCAGCCTGAGTTCCACCGGGGAGCTGTTTTTT	CASSLSSTGELFF
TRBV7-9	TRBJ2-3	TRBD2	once	TGTGCCAGCAGCCCCCGGCGGGGGGAAACCACAGATACGCAGTATTTT	CASSPRRGETTDTQYF
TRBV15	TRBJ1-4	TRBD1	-	TGTGCCACCAGCAGAGACCGGACAGGCCTAAATGAAAAACTGTTTTTT	CATSRDRTGLNEKLFF
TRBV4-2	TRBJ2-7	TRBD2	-	TGTGCCAGCAGCCAAGAGAGTAGCGGGAGCTACGAGCAGTACTTC	CASSQESSGSYEQYF
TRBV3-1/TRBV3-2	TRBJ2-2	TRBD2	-	TGTGCCAGCAGCCAAGGGGCTAGCGGATACACCGGGGAGCTGTTTTTT	CASSQGASGYTGELFF
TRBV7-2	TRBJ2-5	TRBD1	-	TGTGCCAGCAGCTCAACCGGGACAGGGGGAGGAGAGACCCAGTACTTC	CASSSTGTGGGETQYF
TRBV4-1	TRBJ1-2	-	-	TGCGCCAGCAGCCAAGCCAGGGTAGACTATGGCTACACCTTC	CASSQARVDYGYTF
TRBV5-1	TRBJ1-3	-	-	TGCGCCAGCAGCCCCCAGGGAATCGACGGAAACACCATATATTTT	CASSPQGIDGNTIYF